What follows are 9 T cell receptor beta chains derived from one specimen sequenced in a study of post-analysis software for immune sequencing data. The TCR beta cDNA libraries contained unique molecular identifiers. TCRdb independently ran MiXCR on the PCR reads; one entry per CDR3 protein. Here the sample spans 700,000 to 800,000 distinct CDR3 sequences, roughly 29% being singletons. Study outcomes and limitations: There were five TRBV segments more frequent in patients than controls, and TRBV5-6, TRBV5-1 and TRBV20-1 were among them.

These receptors have no identified antigens. Sequencing input: blood. The receptors derive from a girl between 10 and 17 years old with multiple sclerosis.

Only a few counts were recorded for this clonotype. CDR3 DNA sequence: TGTGCCAGCAGCCCAACGACTGGAGCGACCCAGTACTTC. Amino acid sequence: CASSPTTGATQYF. This chain connects TRBV7-2 to TRBJ2-5; no firm D call. V shed 5 bases and J shed 7 bases, with 14 bases lying between them. This CDR3 has 13 amino acids. Looked up from germline, CDR1 is SGHTA and CDR2 is FQGNSA. The full variable domain, with the rest looked up from reference TRBV7-2 and TRBJ2-5, is GAGVSQSPSNKVTEKGKDVELRCDPISGHTALYWYRQSLGQGLEFLIYFQGNSAPDKSGLPSDRFSAERTGGSVSTLTIQRTQQEDSAVYLCASSPTTGATQYFGPGTRLLVL.

The chain links TRBV12-3 or TRBV12-4 to TRBJ2-1, with TRBD2 matching over 8 bases. V shed 3 bases, J shed 2 bases, and the junction held 6 bases outside the gene matches. The CDR3 is 16 amino acids. The CDR3 loop is CASSFALAATYNEQFF. Here the CDR3 DNA reads TGTGCCAGCAGTTTTGCACTAGCGGCAACCTACAATGAGCAGTTCTTC.

This clonotype was counted between two and nine times. The rearrangement joins TRBV6-1 to TRBJ2-1, with D perhaps matching TRBD1 (5 bases). CDR1 is MNHNS and CDR2 is SASEGT in the germline V gene. The CDR3 is made up of 16 amino acids. Deletions cut 7 bases from V and 0 bases from J, with 16 bases between. The CDR3 here is CASTRIYRSSYNEQFF. CDR3 DNA sequence: TGTGCCAGCACCCGAATTTACAGGAGCTCCTACAATGAGCAGTTCTTC.

This clonotype was detected only a few times. The genes are TRBV4-3 and TRBJ2-7; unclear D gene. The CDR3 sequence is 15 residues long. V lost 0 bases and J 4 bases, leaving 13 bases between the germline ends. Germline V gene lookup returns CDR1 LGHNA and CDR2 YSLEER. CDR3 in amino acids: CASSQDRGKRYEQYF. The CDR3 bases are TGCGCCAGCAGCCAAGATCGAGGCAAGAGATACGAGCAGTACTTC.

Of note for this clonotype: Because it lacks the conserved phenylalanine or tryptophan at the end, this CDR3 is likely a read error. The chain recombines TRBV4-1 with TRBJ2-5; no reliable D call. The V and J ends lost 4 bases and 2 bases respectively, with 17 bases between them. This CDR3 spans 16 amino acids. CDR1 is MGHRA and CDR2 is YSYEKL in the germline V gene. For the CDR3, the DNA is TGCGCCAGCAGCCTGGCAGGCAGCACCCAGCAAGAGACCCAGTACTGC. Its translation: CASSLAGSTQQETQYC.

The J gene is TRBJ2-1, the V gene TRBV4-3; D possibly corresponds to TRBD2 (6 bases). CDR3 size: 15 residues. Germline-derived CDR1 and CDR2 are LGHNA and YSLEER. V lost 1 base to trimming and J lost 4 bases, with 11 bases between them. As DNA, the CDR3 is TGCGCCAGCAGCCAAGCCGGGAGACCTTACAATGAGCAGTTCTTC. It is translated as CASSQAGRPYNEQFF.

This clonotype was counted only a few times. This rearrangement joins TRBV20-1 to TRBJ2-7; 7 bases align to TRBD1. V shed 6 bases, J shed 0 bases, and the junction held 5 bases outside the gene matches. The CDR3 is 13 amino acids. CDR1 and CDR2 from the germline V gene are DFQATT and SNEGSKA (reference sequence). The CDR3 nucleotides are TGCAGTGCGTGGGACAGCCTCTCCTACGAGCAGTACTTC. Amino acid sequence: CSAWDSLSYEQYF.

The rearrangement links TRBV29-1 to TRBJ2-3, with no clear D. Germline V gene data show CDR1 as SQVTM and CDR2 as ANQGSEA. V lost 4 bases, J lost 8 bases, and 7 bases lay in between. This CDR3 is built from 10 residues. Written as DNA, the CDR3 is TGCAGCGTTGTTTTAGTTACGCAGTATTTT. It specifies CSVVLVTQYF.

The chain is built from TRBV6-5 and TRBJ1-2; D not resolved. Germline CDR1 MNHEY, CDR2 SVGAGI. The CDR3 totals 13 residues. V lost 7 bases and J 7 bases, leaving 16 bases between the germline ends. CDR3: CASTTSGKGGYTF. CDR3 nucleotide sequence: TGTGCCAGCACCACTTCGGGGAAGGGTGGCTACACCTTC.